Following are 7 T cell receptor beta chains from one sample sequenced in a study of T cells after posttransplantation cyclophosphamide. Sampled 1 year posttransplant, controls received myeloablative marrow transplants, methotrexate and a calcineurin inhibitor. Method: immunoSEQ multiplex PCR; TCRdb's copy keeps in-frame clones and lacks some. The sample has around 22,000 clones, around 92% seen once; the top ten hold 7% to 9.5%. The sample here was PBMCs, taken after an allogeneic stem cell transplant with a calcineurin inhibitor and methotrexate. The origin of the receptors is a female patient in her fifties who received an allogeneic stem cell transplant from an unrelated donor, was CMV-positive, and had chronic GVHD only. Some T cells may arise from the graft donor.

This clone was recorded only once. The chain recombines TRBV19 with TRBJ2-1, with 10 bases fitting TRBD2. The CDR3 consists of 17 residues. J lost 0 bases, V lost 7 bases, and 9 bases had no gene match. Germline CDR1 and CDR2: LNHDA and SQIVND (reference sequence). The CDR3 region has the DNA TGTGCCAGTAAGAGCCACGGACTAGCGGACTCCTACAATGAGCAGTTCTTC. This sequence encodes CASKSHGLADSYNEQFF.

The chain is built from TRBV19 and TRBJ2-3; TRBD1 agrees at 8 bases. Trimming at V came to 3 bases and at J to 5 bases, leaving 7 bases not matched to a gene. CDR1 and CDR2 from the germline V gene are LNHDA and SQIVND (reference sequence). The CDR3 covers 15 residues. The CDR3 here is CASSMFQGARDTQYF. The CDR3, as DNA: TGTGCCAGTAGTATGTTCCAGGGGGCAAGAGATACGCAGTATTTT.

The sample holds a few counts of this clone. This chain links TRBV7-6 with TRBJ2-7; a weak D match, TRBD1 (5 bases). The CDR3 sequence is 13 residues long. Germline values: CDR1 SGHVS, CDR2 FNYEAQ. V lost 0 bases, J lost 2 bases, and 5 bases lay in between. The CDR3 coding sequence is TGTGCCAGCAGCTTAGCAGGGGCCTACGAGCAGTACTTC. It translates to CASSLAGAYEQYF.

The CDR3 DNA follows: TGCGCCAGCAGCCTCTCCCCGCGTGCCGGGCAGTACTTC. Protein: CASSLSPRAGQYF. The chain joins TRBV4-3 to TRBJ2-5; D is ambiguous. Germline values: CDR1 LGHNA, CDR2 YSLEER. Trimming took 4 bases from V and 11 from J, leaving 17 bases between them. There are 13 residues in the CDR3.

V and J are TRBV4-2 and TRBJ2-5, with 11 positions matching TRBD2. The assigned J gene may be wrong: the sequence end matches TRBJ2-7 better. CDR3 length: 17 amino acids. Germline-derived CDR1 and CDR2 are LGHNA and YNFKEQ. The CDR3 spells CASSQLAGGMSSYEQYF. Here the CDR3 DNA reads TGTGCCAGCAGCCAACTAGCGGGAGGCATGAGCTCCTACGAGCAGTACTTC.

Here the CDR3 DNA reads TGTGCCAGCAGGGGGCCGGCCCGGGGCAATCAGCCCCAGCATTTT. The encoded protein is CASRGPARGNQPQHF. This rearrangement joins TRBV6-1 to TRBJ1-5; weak D call: TRBD1 (5 bases). The CDR3 has 15 amino acids. V was shortened by 6 bases and J by 2 bases, with 14 bases between the two germline ends. Germline CDR1 reads MNHNS; CDR2 reads SASEGT.

This chain uses TRBV2 with TRBJ2-3; maybe TRBD2 (6 bases). CDR1 and CDR2 (germline): SNHLY, FYNNEI. Trimming stripped 7 bases from V and 7 bases from J, with 21 bases between. The CDR3 has 15 residues. The CDR3 sequence is CASMLGSGRGHTQYF. The CDR3 bases are TGTGCCAGCATGCTCGGTAGCGGTCGGGGACATACGCAGTATTTT.